This T cell receptor beta chain is drawn from a study of T-cell reconstitution after alpha-beta-depleted transplantation in children. Germline V gene sequence: CDR1 SGHDN, CDR2 FVKESK. The CDR3 extends over 15 amino acids. V dropped 3 bases and J dropped 2; count of bases not matched to a gene: 5. Unique molecular identifiers featured in how the TCRbeta library was prepared. TCRdb processed the PCR reads anew with MiXCR; each CDR3 protein has one entry. Here the sample spans some 490,000 distinct CDR3 sequences, approximately 12% being singletons. This receptor was identified in a human donor who donated a stem cell graft to a child with combined immunodeficiency. The genes are TRBV14 and TRBJ2-7, with 9 bases matching TRBD1. Here the sequenced sample was PBMCs from the stem cell graft donor, taken from the stem cell graft. The CDR3 here is CASSHPGQGTYEQYF. The CDR3 DNA sequence: TGTGCCAGCAGCCACCCGGGACAGGGAACCTACGAGCAGTACTTC.